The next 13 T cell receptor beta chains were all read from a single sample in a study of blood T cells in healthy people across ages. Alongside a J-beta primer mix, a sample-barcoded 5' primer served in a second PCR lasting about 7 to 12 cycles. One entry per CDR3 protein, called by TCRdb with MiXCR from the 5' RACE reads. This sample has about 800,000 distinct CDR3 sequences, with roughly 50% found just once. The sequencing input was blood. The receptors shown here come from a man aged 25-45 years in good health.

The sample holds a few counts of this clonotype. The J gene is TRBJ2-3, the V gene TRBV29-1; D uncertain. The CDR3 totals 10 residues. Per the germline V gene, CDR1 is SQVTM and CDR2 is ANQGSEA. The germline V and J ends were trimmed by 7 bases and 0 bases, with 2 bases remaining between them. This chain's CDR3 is CSGSTDTQYF. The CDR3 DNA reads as TGCAGCGGCAGCACAGATACGCAGTATTTT.

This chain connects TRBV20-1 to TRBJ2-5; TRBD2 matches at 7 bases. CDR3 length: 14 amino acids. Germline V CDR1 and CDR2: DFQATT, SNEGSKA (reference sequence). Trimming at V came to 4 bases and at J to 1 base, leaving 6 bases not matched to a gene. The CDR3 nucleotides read TGCAGTGCTACCCGGACTAGTGGCCAAGAGACCCAGTACTTC. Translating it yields CSATRTSGQETQYF.

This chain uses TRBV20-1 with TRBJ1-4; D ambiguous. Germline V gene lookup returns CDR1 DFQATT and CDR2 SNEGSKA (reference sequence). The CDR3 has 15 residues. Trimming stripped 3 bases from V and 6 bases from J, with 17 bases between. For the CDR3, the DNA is TGCAGTGCTAGCGACTTTGCTGAAGGGTATGAAAAACTGTTTTTT. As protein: CSASDFAEGYEKLFF.

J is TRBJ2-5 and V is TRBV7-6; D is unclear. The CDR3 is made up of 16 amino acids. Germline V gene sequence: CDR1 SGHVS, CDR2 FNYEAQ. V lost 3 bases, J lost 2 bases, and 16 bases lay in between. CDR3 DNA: TGTGCCAGCAGCTTTACGAGAGTGAGAGGTCAAGAGACCCAGTACTTC. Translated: CASSFTRVRGQETQYF.

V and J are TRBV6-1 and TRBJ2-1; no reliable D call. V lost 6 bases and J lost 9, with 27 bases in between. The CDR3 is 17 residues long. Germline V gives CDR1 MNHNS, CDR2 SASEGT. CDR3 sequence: CASSAQHWAYTVAEQFF. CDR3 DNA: TGTGCCAGCAGCGCTCAGCACTGGGCCTACACAGTGGCTGAGCAGTTCTTC.

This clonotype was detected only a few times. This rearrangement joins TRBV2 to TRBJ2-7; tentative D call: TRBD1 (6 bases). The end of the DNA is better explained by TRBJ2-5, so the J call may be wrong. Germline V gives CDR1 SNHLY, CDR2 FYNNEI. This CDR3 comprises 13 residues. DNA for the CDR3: TGTGCCAGGGCGGTCGGACAGAAAGAGACCCAGTACTTC. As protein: CARAVGQKETQYF.

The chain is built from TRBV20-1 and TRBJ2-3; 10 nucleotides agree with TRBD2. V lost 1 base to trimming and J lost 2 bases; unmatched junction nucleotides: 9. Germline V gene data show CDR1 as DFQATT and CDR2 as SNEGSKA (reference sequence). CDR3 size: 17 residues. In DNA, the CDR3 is TGCAGTGCTAGAGCTCAGATAGCGGGGGGAGCCACAGATACGCAGTATTTT. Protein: CSARAQIAGGATDTQYF.

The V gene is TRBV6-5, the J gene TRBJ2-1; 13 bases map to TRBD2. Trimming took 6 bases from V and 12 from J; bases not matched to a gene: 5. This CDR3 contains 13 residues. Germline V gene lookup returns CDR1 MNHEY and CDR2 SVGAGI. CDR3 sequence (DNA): TGTGCCAGCAGCCTGACTAGCGGGGGGTTGCAGTTCTTC. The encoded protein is CASSLTSGGLQFF.

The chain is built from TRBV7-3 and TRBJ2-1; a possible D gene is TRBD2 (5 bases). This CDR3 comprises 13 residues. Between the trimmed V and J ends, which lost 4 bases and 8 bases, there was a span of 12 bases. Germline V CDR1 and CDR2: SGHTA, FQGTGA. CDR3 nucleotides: TGTGCCAGCAGCTCGGCTACTAGTTATGAGCAGTTCTTC. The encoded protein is CASSSATSYEQFF.

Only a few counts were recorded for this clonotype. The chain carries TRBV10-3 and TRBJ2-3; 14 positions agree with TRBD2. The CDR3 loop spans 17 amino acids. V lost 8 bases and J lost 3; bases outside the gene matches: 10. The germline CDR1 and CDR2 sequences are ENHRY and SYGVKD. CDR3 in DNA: TGTGCCATCCAAGGGACTAGCGGGAGCAATGTGACAGATACGCAGTATTTT. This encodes CAIQGTSGSNVTDTQYF.

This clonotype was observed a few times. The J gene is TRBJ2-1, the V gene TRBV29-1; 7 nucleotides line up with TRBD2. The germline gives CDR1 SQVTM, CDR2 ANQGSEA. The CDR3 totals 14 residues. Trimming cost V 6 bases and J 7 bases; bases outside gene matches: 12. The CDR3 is CSVSGAGVVNEQFF. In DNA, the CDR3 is TGCAGCGTCTCCGGGGCGGGAGTTGTTAATGAGCAGTTCTTC.

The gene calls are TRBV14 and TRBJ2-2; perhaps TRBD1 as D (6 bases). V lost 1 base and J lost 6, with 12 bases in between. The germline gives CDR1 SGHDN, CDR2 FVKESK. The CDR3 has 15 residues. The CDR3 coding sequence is TGTGCCAGCAGCCAAGTACAGGGTTTTGCCGGGGAGCTGTTTTTT. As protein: CASSQVQGFAGELFF.

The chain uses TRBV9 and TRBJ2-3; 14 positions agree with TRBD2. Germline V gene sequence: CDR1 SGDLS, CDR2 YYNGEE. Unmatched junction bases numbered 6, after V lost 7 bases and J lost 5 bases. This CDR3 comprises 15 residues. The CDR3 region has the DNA TGTGCCAGCCCCCATGGGACTAGCGGGAGAGATACGCAGTATTTT. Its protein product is CASPHGTSGRDTQYF.